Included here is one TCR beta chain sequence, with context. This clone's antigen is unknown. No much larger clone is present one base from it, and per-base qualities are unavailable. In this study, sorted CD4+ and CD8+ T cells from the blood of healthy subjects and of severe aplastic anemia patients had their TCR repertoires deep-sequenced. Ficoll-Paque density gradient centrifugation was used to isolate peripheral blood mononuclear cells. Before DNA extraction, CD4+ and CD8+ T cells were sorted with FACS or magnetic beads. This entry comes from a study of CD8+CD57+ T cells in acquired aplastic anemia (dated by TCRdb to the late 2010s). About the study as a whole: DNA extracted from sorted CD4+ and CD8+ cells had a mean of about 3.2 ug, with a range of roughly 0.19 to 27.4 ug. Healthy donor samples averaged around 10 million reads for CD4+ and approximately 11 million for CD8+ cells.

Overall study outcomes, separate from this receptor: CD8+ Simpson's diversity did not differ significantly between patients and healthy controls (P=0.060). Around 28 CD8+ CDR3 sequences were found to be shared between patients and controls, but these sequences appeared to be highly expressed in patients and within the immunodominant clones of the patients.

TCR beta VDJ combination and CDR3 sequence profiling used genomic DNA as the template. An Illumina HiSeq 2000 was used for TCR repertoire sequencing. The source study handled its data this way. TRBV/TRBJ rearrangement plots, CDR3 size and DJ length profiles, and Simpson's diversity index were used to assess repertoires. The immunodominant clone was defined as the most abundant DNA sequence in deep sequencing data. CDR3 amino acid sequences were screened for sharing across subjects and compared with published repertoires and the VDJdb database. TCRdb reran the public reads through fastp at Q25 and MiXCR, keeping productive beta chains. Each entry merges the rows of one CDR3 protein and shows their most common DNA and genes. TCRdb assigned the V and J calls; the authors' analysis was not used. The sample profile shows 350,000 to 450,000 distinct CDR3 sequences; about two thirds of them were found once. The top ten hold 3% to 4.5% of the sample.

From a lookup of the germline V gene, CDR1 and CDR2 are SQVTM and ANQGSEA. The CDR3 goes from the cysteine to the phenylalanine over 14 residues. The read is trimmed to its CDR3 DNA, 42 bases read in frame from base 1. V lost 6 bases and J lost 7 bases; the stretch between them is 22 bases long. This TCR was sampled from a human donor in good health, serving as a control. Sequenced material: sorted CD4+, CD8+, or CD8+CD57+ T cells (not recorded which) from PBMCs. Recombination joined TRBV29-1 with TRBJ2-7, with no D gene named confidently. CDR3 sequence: CSVRGRRRRPEQYF. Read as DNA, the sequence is TGCAGCGTACGAGGCCGGCGTCGTCGCCCGGAGCAGTACTTC.